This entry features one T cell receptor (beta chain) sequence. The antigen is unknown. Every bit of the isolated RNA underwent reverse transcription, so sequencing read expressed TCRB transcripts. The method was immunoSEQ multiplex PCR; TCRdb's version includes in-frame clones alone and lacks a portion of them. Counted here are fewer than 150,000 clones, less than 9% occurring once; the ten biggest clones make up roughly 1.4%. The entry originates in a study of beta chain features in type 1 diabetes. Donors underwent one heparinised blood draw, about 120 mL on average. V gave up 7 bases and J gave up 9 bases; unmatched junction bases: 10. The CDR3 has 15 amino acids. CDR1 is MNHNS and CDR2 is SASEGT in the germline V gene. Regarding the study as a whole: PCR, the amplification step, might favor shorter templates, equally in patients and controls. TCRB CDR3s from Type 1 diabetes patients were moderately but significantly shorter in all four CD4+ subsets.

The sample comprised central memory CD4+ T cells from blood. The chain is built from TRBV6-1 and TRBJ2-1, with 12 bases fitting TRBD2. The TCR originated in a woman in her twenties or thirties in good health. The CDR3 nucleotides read TGTGCCAGCAATTCTTGGACTAGCGGGAAATCTGAGCAGTTCTTC. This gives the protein CASNSWTSGKSEQFF.